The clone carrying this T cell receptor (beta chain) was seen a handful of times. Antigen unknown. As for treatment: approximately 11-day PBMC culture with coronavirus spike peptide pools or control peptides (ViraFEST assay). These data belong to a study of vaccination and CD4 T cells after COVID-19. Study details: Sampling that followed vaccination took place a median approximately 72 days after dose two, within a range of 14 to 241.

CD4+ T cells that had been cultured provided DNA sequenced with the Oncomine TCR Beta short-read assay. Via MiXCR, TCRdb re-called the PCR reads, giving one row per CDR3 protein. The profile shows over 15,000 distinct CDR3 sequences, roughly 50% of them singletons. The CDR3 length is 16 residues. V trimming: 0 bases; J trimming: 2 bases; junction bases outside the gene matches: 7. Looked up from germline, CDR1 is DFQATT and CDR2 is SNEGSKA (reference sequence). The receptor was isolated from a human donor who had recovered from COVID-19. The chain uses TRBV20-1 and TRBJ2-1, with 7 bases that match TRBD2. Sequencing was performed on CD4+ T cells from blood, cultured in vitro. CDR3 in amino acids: CSARDPPSGTYNEQFF. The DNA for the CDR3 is TGCAGTGCTAGAGATCCCCCTAGCGGTACCTACAATGAGCAGTTCTTC.